A selection of T cell receptor beta chains follows, all from one sample in a study of Ad26.COV2.S vaccination and SARS-CoV-2 variants. Assay used: immunoSEQ multiplex PCR; TCRdb lists only in-frame clones, some missing. The repertoire holds about 400,000 clones, around 82% seen once, with approximately 7% in the top ten. Material: peripheral blood, obtained in a trial of Ad26.COV2.S vaccine versus placebo. The receptors were gathered from a person aged 18-60 years who received the Ad26.COV2.S COVID-19 vaccine or a placebo. Both conserved end residues are part of each CDR3. D genes are given only for firm matches. Size tells how often a clone was seen (once, few, many) or the class of an expanded clone, and some rows leave it out.

d_call,clone_size,v_call,cdr3_length,j_call,cdr3_nt,cdr3_aa
TRBD1,-,TRBV6-5,15,TRBJ1-5,TGTGCCAGCACCGGAGGGGGCGGGAGCAATCAGCCCCAGCATTTT,CASTGGGGSNQPQHF
-,few,TRBV7-6,16,TRBJ2-2,TGTGCCAGCAGCTTAGGGTCAGGGGCCCGCACCGGGGAGCTGTTTTTT,CASSLGSGARTGELFF
-,once,TRBV9,12,TRBJ2-7,TGTGCCAGCGGTAGAGGGTCCTACGAGCAGTACTTC,CASGRGSYEQYF
-,-,TRBV14,13,TRBJ1-2,TGTGCCAGCAGCCAGGGGACCCACTATGGCTACACCTTC,CASSQGTHYGYTF
-,-,TRBV18,16,TRBJ2-3,TGTGCCAGCTCACACCTGGGTGGGTCTAGCACAGATACGCAGTATTTT,CASSHLGGSSTDTQYF
-,-,TRBV4-3,15,TRBJ1-5,TGCGCCAGCAGCCAAGACCGGGGGGTCAGTCAGCCCCAGCATTTT,CASSQDRGVSQPQHF
-,-,TRBV11-3,14,TRBJ2-7,TGTGCCAGCAGCGAGCGCAGGGACTCCTACGAGCAGTACTTC,CASSERRDSYEQYF
-,-,TRBV4-1,16,TRBJ2-1,TGCGCCAGCAGCCAAGGCCAGTCGGGGGCTTACAATGAGCAGTTCTTC,CASSQGQSGAYNEQFF
TRBD1,-,TRBV9,15,TRBJ2-7,TGTGCCAGCAGCGTAGGCGGGACAGGAGTCTACGAGCAGTACTTC,CASSVGGTGVYEQYF
TRBD2,-,TRBV27,15,TRBJ2-3,TGTGCCAGCAGTTTCCTAGCGGCTAGCACAGATACGCAGTATTTT,CASSFLAASTDTQYF
-,-,TRBV5-1,12,TRBJ1-1,TGCGCCAGCAGCTTGAGTAAGACTGAAGCTTTCTTT,CASSLSKTEAFF
-,few,TRBV5-1,14,TRBJ1-4,TGCGCCAGCAGCTTGGAAAGGAGAAATGAAAAACTGTTTTTT,CASSLERRNEKLFF
-,-,TRBV25-1,13,TRBJ1-1,TGTGCCAGCAGTCAAGTCCCCGGGGGACGGGCTTTCTTT,CASSQVPGGRAFF
-,-,TRBV15,16,TRBJ1-1,TGTGCCACCAGCAGAGATCTTGGGGTCCCAAACACTGAAGCTTTCTTT,CATSRDLGVPNTEAFF
-,-,TRBV25-1,12,TRBJ1-6,TGTGCCAGCAGTGAATGGGGGTCACCCCTCCACTTT,CASSEWGSPLHF
-,once,TRBV5-6,13,TRBJ2-7,TGTGCCAGCAGCAGGGGCCTTTCCTACGAGCAGTACTTC,CASSRGLSYEQYF
TRBD2,-,TRBV5-1,15,TRBJ2-7,TGCGCCAGCAGTTTTGGACTAGCGGACTCCTACGAGCAGTACTTC,CASSFGLADSYEQYF